Each of the 5 T cell receptor beta chains below was sequenced from the same sample in a study of blood T cell repertoires in COVID-19. Sequencing was performed with immunoSEQ multiplex PCR; in TCRdb, only in-frame clones are kept and a portion is missing. The table records over 60,000 clones, just under 95% of them present only once. The sequenced sample consisted of peripheral blood. These TCRs come from a human donor in a cohort sampled during active COVID-19.

The chain employs TRBV18 and TRBJ2-3; TRBD2 matches 8 bases. In germline, CDR1 is KGHSH, CDR2 LQKENI. The CDR3 loop spans 19 amino acids. J was trimmed by 2 bases and V by 2 bases; bases with no gene match: 15. For the CDR3, the DNA is TGTGCCAGCTCACCATACGGGCCTGGAGCGGGGGCCGACACAGATACGCAGTATTTT. This codes for CASSPYGPGAGADTDTQYF.

The chain has TRBV7-8 and TRBJ2-3; 8 bases match TRBD2. Germline V gene lookup returns CDR1 SGHVS and CDR2 FQNEAQ. The CDR3 is 16 residues long. J lost 5 bases, V lost 6 bases, and 13 bases had no gene match. Here the CDR3 reads CASSPQAGEQGDTQYF. The DNA of the CDR3 is TGTGCCAGCAGTCCCCAAGCGGGGGAGCAGGGAGATACGCAGTATTTT.

J is TRBJ2-7 and V is TRBV29-1, with D possibly matching TRBD1 (6 bases). Per the germline V gene, CDR1 is SQVTM and CDR2 is ANQGSEA. With 1 base removed from V and 8 bases from J, the gap between germline ends came to 9 bases. The CDR3 covers 11 residues. The CDR3 loop is CSVEVGAKQYF. The CDR3 DNA sequence: TGCAGCGTTGAAGTGGGGGCGAAGCAGTACTTC.

The chain joins TRBV27 to TRBJ2-1, with D maybe TRBD2 (5 bases). V was clipped by 6 bases and J by 2 bases, with 14 bases between them. This CDR3 has 15 amino acids. Germline V CDR1 and CDR2: MNHEY, SMNVEV (reference sequence). For the CDR3, the DNA is TGTGCCAGCAGACTCTCATGGGAGACCTACAATGAGCAGTTCTTC. Translating gives CASRLSWETYNEQFF.

This rearrangement joins TRBV30 to TRBJ1-2; 7 bases fit TRBD1. Germline V gene data show CDR1 as GTSNPN and CDR2 as SVGIG (reference sequence). V lost 3 bases, J lost 7 bases, and 8 bases stayed unmatched. This CDR3 has 13 amino acids. CDR3 sequence: CAWRSRGIVGYTF. CDR3 sequence (DNA): TGTGCCTGGAGATCCAGGGGGATCGTTGGCTACACCTTC.